Listed below are T cell receptor beta chains from one sample, sequenced in a study of early T cells in non-severe SARS-CoV-2 infection. TCRdb redid the calling of the 5' RACE reads with MiXCR, one entry per CDR3 protein. The sample lists approximately 84,000 distinct CDR3 sequences; around 14% were seen once. The sample comprised whole blood. The receptor set was obtained from an adult who was a healthcare worker with PCR-confirmed SARS-CoV-2 infection or an uninfected control (not recorded which). Each CDR3 is given without its conserved first and last residue. D genes are given only for firm matches.

>NA|TRBJ2-5|TRBV5-1
ASSRAQETQY
>TRBD1|TRBJ1-1|TRBV7-3
ASGTGSGTEAF
>NA|TRBJ2-3|TRBV28
ASSAFPRIMAQY
>TRBD2|TRBJ2-7|TRBV20-1
SASGLAGPED
>TRBD2|TRBJ2-7|TRBV20-1
SATRTSWPEQY
>NA|TRBJ1-1|TRBV3-1
ASRPFTENTEAF
>TRBD1|TRBJ2-2|TRBV27
ASSSRQGNTGELF
>TRBD1|TRBJ2-5|TRBV3-1
ASSQDEMGTAD
>TRBD2|TRBJ2-2|TRBV7-2
ASSLGLARNTGELF
>NA|TRBJ1-1|TRBV20-1
SARDSREETEAF
>NA|TRBJ1-1|TRBV11-3
ASSSSLSTEAF
>NA|TRBJ2-2|TRBV10-2
ASSGGRERTGELF
>NA|TRBJ1-5|TRBV9
ASSVATNQPQH
>NA|TRBJ1-1|TRBV12-3/TRBV12-4
ASGRPANTEAF
>TRBD1|TRBJ1-1|TRBV18
ASSQGQGMNTEAF
>NA|TRBJ1-1|TRBV29-1
SVAPDSGTEAF
>TRBD2|TRBJ2-5|TRBV29-1
SVFTSGQETQY
>NA|TRBJ1-2|TRBV5-1
ASSPNRDRRGYT
>NA|TRBJ1-1|TRBV29-1
SVTGYTEAF